This T cell receptor (beta chain) was observed in a study of PD-1 blockade in classical Hodgkin lymphoma. From germline, CDR1 is LGHNA and CDR2 YSLEER. Trimming at V came to 4 bases and at J to 6 bases, leaving 7 bases not matched to a gene. The CDR3 extends over 15 amino acids. There was relapse after autologous stem cell transplantation in every patient, and there was variation in brentuximab vedotin exposure. The table came from immunoSEQ multiplex PCR; TCRdb's copy has only in-frame clones and leaves some out. The data hold about 25,000 clones, with over 70% observed a single time. The receptor's source is a human donor with classical Hodgkin lymphoma. The sample in question was peripheral blood mononuclear cells (PBMCs), obtained at baseline. This rearrangement joins TRBV4-3 to TRBJ2-2; TRBD2 aligns across 8 bases. The CDR3 loop is CASSPFGGASGELFF. CDR3 bases: TGCGCCAGCAGCCCTTTCGGGGGGGCCTCCGGGGAGCTGTTTTTT.